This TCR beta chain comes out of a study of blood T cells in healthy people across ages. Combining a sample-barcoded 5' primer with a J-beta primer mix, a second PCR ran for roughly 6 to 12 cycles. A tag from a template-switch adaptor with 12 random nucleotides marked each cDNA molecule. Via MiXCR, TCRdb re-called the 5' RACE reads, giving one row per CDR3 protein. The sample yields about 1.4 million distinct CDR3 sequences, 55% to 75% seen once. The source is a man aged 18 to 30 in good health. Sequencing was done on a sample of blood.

The CDR3 bases are TGTGCTAGTGGTTTGTGGACTAGCCGGGGCACCGGGGAGCTGTTTTTT. Translated, it gives CASGLWTSRGTGELFF. This chain joins TRBV12-5 and TRBJ2-2; 8 positions match TRBD2. Per germline, CDR1 LGHNT and CDR2 FRNRAP. CDR3 length: 16 amino acids. The V segment lost 2 bases and the J segment 4 bases; nucleotides outside the gene matches: 6.